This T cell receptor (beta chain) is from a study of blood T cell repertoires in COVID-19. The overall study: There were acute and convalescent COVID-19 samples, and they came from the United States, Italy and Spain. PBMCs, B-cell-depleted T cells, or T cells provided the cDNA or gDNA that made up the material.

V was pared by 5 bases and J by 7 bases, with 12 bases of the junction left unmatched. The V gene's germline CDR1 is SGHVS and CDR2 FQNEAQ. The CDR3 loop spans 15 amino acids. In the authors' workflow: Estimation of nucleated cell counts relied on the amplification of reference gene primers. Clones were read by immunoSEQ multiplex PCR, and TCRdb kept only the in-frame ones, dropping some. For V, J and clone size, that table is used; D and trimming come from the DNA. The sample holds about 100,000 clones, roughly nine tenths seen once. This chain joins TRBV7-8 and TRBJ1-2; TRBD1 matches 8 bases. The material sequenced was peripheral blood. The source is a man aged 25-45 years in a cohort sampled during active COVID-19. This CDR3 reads CASSPTGGGRSGYTF. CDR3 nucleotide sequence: TGTGCCAGCAGCCCCACAGGGGGGGGCAGGAGTGGCTACACCTTC.